The clone carrying this T cell receptor beta chain was counted at least ten times. The antigen is unknown. The sample belongs to a study of identical twins. Whole-study results and caveats: Twin pairs' shared out-of-frame alpha sequences were enriched in low generation probability.

This CDR3 comprises 14 residues. Germline V gives CDR1 MNHEY, CDR2 SVGAGI. With V trimmed by 2 bases and J by 7 bases, 5 bases remained unmatched. One entry per CDR3 protein results from TCRdb running MiXCR on the 5' RACE reads. The data hold approximately 210,000 distinct CDR3 sequences, with around 6.5% observed a single time. The same specimen was also included in a second study, on T cells expressing NK-cell markers. That paper states: Most of the eight sequenced donors tested HCMV-seropositive; one tested seronegative. In a group of about six donors, dominant NKG2C+ clonotypes represented 1.0-7.0% of CD8+ T cells. Leadership of the CD3+CD56-NKG2C+ fraction also belonged to these clonotypes in a handful of donors.

The sequence was obtained from a woman under 30 in good health. Sequencing used CD8+ T cells sorted from blood. The rearrangement links TRBV6-5 to TRBJ1-5; 7 bases line up with TRBD1. CDR3 nucleotides: TGTGCCAGCAGTTACAGGGGGCCTGGGCAGCCCCAGCATTTT. Encoded protein: CASSYRGPGQPQHF.